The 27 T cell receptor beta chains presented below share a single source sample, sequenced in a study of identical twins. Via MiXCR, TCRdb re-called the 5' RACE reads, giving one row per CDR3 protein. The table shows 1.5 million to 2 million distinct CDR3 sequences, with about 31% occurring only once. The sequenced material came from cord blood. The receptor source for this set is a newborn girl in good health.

CDR3 residues: CASSPQRQGTGELFF. As DNA, the CDR3 is TGTGCCAGCAGCCCTCAAAGACAGGGCACCGGGGAGCTGTTTTTT. J is TRBJ2-2 and V is TRBV9, with 7 bases identical to TRBD1. Trimming removed 4 bases from V and 4 bases from J; junction bases left unmatched: 7. The CDR3 contains 15 residues. Germline-derived CDR1 and CDR2 are SGDLS and YYNGEE.

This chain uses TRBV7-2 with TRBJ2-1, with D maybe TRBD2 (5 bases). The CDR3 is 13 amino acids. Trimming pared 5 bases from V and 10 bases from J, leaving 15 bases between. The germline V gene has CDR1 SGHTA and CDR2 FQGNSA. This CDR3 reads CASSPGLQWEQFF. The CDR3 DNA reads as TGTGCCAGCAGCCCAGGACTCCAATGGGAGCAGTTCTTC.

The DNA of the CDR3 is TGTGCCAGCAGGGATACTAGCGGGGTGATCACAGATACGCAGTATTTT. This codes for CASRDTSGVITDTQYF. The J gene is TRBJ2-3, the V gene TRBV7-9, with 10 bases matching TRBD2. V lost 6 bases and J lost 2; bases outside the gene matches: 8. The CDR3 sequence is 16 residues long. The germline V gene encodes CDR1 SEHNR and CDR2 FQNEAQ (reference sequence).

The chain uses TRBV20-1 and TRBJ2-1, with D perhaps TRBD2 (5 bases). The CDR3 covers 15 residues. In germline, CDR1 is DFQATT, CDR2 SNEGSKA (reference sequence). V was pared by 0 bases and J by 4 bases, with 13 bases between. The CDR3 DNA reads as TGCAGTGCTAGAGATACGGGAACAGCTTACAATGAGCAGTTCTTC. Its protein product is CSARDTGTAYNEQFF.

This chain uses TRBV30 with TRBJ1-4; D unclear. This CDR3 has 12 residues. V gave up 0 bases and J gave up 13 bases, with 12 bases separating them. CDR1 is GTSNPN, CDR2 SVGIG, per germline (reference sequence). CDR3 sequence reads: CAWSVRQHRLFF. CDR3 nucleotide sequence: TGTGCCTGGAGTGTACGCCAGCATAGACTGTTTTTT.

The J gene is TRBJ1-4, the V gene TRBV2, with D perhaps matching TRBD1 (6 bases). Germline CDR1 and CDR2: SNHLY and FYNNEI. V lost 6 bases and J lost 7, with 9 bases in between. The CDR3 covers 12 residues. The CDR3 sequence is CASRQGTEKLFF. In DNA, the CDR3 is TGTGCCAGCAGACAGGGAACTGAAAAACTGTTTTTT.

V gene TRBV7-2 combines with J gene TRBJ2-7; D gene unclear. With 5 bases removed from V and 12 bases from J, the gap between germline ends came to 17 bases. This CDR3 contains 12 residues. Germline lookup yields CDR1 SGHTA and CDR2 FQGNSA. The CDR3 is CASSRETAVPYF. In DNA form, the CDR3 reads TGTGCCAGCAGCCGAGAGACGGCAGTACCGTACTTC.

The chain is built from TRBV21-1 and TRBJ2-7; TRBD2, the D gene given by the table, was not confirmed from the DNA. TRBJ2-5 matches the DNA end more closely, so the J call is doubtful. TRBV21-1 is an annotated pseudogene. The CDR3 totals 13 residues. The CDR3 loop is CASSTKLAETQYF. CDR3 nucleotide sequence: TGTGCCAGCAGCACAAAATTAGCGGAGACCCAGTACTTC.

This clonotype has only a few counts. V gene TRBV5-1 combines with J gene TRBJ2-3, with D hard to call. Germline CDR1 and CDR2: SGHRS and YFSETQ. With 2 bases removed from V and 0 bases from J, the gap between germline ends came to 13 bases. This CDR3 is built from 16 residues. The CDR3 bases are TGCGCCAGCAGCTTAAGATTAGCCCACAGCACAGATACGCAGTATTTT. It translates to CASSLRLAHSTDTQYF.

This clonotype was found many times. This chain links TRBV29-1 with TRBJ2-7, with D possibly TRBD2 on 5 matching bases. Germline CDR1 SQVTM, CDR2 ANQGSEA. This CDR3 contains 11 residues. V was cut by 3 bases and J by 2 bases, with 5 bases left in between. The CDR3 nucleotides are TGCAGCGTTGAGGGAGCCTACGAGCAGTACTTC. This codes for CSVEGAYEQYF.

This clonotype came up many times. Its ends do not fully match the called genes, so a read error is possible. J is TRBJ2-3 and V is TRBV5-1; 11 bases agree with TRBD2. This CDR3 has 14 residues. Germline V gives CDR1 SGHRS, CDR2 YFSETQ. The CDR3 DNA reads TGTGCCAGCAGCTTCCGACTAGCGGGGGATACGCAGTATTTT. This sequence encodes CASSFRLAGDTQYF.

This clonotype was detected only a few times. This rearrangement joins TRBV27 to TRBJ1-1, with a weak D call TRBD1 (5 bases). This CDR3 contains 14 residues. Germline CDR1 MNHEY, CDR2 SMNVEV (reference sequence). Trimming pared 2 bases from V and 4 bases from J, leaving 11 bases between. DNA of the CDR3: TGTGCCAGCAGTTTAAAGGTCAGGGCCACTGAAGCTTTCTTT. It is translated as CASSLKVRATEAFF.

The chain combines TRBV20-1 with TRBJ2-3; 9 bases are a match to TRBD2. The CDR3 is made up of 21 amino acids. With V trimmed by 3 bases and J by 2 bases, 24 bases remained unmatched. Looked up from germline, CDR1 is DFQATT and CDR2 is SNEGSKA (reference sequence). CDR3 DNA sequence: TGCAGTGCTAGTAGGGGAACGAGCGGGAGGTATGGGTCTAGACCCACAGATACGCAGTATTTT. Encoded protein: CSASRGTSGRYGSRPTDTQYF.

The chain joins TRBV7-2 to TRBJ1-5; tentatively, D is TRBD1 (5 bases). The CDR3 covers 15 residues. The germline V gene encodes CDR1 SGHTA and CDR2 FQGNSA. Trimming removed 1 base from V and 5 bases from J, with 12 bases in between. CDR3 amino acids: CASSLVGHSYQPQHF. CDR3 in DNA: TGTGCCAGCAGCTTAGTCGGACACTCGTATCAGCCCCAGCATTTT.

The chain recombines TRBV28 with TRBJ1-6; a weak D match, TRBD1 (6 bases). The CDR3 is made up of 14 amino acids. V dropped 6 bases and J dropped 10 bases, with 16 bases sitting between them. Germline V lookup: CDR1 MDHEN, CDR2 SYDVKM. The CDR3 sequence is CASSSGQSASPLHF. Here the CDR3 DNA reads TGTGCCAGCAGCTCGGGACAATCGGCCTCACCCCTCCACTTT.

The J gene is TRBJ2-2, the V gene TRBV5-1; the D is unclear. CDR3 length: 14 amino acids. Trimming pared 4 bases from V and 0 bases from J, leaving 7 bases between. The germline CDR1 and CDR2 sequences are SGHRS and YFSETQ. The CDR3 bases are TGCGCCAGCAGCAAATACACGAACACCGGGGAGCTGTTTTTT. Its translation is CASSKYTNTGELFF.

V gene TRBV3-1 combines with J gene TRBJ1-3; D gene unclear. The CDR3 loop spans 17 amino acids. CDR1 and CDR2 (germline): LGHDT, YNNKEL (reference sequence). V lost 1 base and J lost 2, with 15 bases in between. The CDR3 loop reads CASSQVWTRAAGNTIYF. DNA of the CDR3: TGTGCCAGCAGCCAAGTCTGGACGCGGGCCGCTGGAAACACCATATATTTT.

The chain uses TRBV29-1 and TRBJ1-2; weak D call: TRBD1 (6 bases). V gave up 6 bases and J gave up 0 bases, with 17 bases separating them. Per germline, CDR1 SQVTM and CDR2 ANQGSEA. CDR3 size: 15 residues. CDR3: CSVRGPDLPNYGYTF. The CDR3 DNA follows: TGCAGCGTCAGGGGCCCGGACCTACCTAACTATGGCTACACCTTC.

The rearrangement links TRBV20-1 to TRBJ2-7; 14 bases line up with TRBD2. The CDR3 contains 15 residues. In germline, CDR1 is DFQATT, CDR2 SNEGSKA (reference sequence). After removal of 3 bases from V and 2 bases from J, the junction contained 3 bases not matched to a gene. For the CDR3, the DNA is TGCAGTGCTAGTGTGACTAGCGGGGGGGCCTACGAGCAGTACTTC. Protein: CSASVTSGGAYEQYF.

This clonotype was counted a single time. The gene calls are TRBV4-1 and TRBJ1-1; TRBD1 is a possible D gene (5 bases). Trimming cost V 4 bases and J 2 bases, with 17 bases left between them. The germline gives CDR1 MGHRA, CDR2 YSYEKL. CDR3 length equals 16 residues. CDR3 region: CASSRSFQGSNTEAFF. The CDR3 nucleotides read TGCGCCAGCAGCCGCTCATTCCAGGGTAGCAACACTGAAGCTTTCTTT.

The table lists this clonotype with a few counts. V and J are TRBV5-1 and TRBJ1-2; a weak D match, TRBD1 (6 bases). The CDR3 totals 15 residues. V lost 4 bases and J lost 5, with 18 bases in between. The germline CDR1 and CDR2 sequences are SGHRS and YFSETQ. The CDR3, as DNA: TGCGCCAGCAGCGCTACACGGGACACACTATATGGCTACACCTTC. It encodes CASSATRDTLYGYTF.

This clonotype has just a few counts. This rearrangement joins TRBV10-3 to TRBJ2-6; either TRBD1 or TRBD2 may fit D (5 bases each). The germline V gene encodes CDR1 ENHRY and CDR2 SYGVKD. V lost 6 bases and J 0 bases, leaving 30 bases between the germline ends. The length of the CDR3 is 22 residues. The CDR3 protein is CAISRTSLAIVGVFSGANVLTF. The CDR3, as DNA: TGTGCCATCAGCCGAACAAGCCTAGCTATTGTGGGGGTTTTCTCTGGGGCCAACGTCCTGACTTTC.

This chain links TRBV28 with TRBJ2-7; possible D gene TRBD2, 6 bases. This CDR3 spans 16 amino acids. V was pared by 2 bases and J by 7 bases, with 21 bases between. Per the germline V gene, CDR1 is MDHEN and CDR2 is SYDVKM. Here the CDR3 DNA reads TGTGCCAGCAGTTTAAGGAGGGGCCCCTTCTACAATGAGCAGTACTTC. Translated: CASSLRRGPFYNEQYF.

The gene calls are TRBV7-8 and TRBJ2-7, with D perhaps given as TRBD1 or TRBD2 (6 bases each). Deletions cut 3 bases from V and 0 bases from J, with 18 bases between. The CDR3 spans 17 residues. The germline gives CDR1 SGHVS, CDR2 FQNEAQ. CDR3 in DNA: TGTGCCAGCAGCTTTCGAAGGTGGGGGGCTAGCTCCTACGAGCAGTACTTC. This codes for CASSFRRWGASSYEQYF. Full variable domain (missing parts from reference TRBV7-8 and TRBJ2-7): GAGVSQSPRYKVAKRGQDVALRCDPISGHVSLFWYQQALGQGPEFLTYFQNEAQLDKSGLPSDRFFAERPEGSVSTLKIQRTQQEDSAVYLCASSFRRWGASSYEQYFGPGTRLTVT.

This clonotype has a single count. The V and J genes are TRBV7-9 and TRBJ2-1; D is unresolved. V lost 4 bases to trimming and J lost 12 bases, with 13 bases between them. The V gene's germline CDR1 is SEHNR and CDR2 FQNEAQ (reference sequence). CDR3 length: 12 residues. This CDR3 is CASSSHDLRQFF. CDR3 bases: TGTGCCAGCAGCTCCCACGACCTAAGGCAGTTCTTC.

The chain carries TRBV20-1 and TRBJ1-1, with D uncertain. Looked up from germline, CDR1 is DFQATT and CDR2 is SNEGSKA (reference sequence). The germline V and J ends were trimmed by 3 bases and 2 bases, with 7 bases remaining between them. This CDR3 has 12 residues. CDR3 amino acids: CSARTPNTEAFF. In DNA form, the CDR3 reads TGCAGTGCTAGGACACCTAACACTGAAGCTTTCTTT.

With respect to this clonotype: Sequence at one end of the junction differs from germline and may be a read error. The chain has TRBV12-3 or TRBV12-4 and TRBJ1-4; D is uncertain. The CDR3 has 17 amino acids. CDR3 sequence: CARSLQSGRILNEKLFF. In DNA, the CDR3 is TGTGCCCGCAGTCTGCAGTCCGGACGGATCCTTAATGAAAAACTGTTTTTT.